This T cell receptor (beta chain) was recovered during a study of response to subunit inactivated influenza vaccine. There are many counts of this clonotype. Germline-derived CDR1 and CDR2 are SGHTA and FQGNSA. This CDR3 spans 16 amino acids. The trim removed 1 base at V and 2 bases at J, leaving 5 bases unmatched. In TCRdb, the RT-PCR reads were re-called with MiXCR into one record per CDR3 protein. The sample holds 450,000 to 550,000 distinct CDR3 sequences, over 25% seen once. The material was CD4+ T cells sorted from PBMCs, obtained around 5 days after vaccination. The source of this sequence is a man aged 50-60 years who received an inactivated influenza vaccine. The rearrangement uses TRBV7-2 and TRBJ2-1; TRBD2 aligns across 7 bases. The chain's CDR3 is CASSLVGGGTYNEQFF. CDR3 bases: TGTGCCAGCAGCTTAGTGGGGGGGGGGACCTACAATGAGCAGTTCTTC.